Listed here are 24 T cell receptor beta chains from one sample, sequenced in a study of blood T cell repertoires in COVID-19. Sequencing was performed with immunoSEQ multiplex PCR; in TCRdb, only in-frame clones are kept and a portion is missing. In the table there are over 70,000 clones, roughly four fifths of which are singletons. Input material: peripheral blood. The receptor set was obtained from a woman aged 80 or over with active or convalescent COVID-19.

The chain carries TRBV28 and TRBJ2-7; 8 nucleotides agree with TRBD1. There are 15 residues in the CDR3. V shed 7 bases, J shed 3 bases, and the junction held 11 bases outside the gene matches. The V gene's germline CDR1 is MDHEN and CDR2 SYDVKM. CDR3 sequence (DNA): TGTGCCAGCACGTTGGGAGGAGGACAGGGCTACGAGCAGTACTTC. This codes for CASTLGGGQGYEQYF.

This clone was seen more than once but under ten times. V usage is TRBV30 and J usage is TRBJ1-2; a possible D gene is TRBD1 (5 bases). V was trimmed by 4 bases and J by 0 bases, leaving 6 bases between them. The CDR3 consists of 12 residues. Germline assignment: CDR1 GTSNPN and CDR2 SVGIG (reference sequence). CDR3 coding DNA: TGTGCCTGGACGGGGGCTAACTATGGCTACACCTTC. This sequence encodes CAWTGANYGYTF.

The chain employs TRBV6-2 or TRBV6-3 and TRBJ2-1; no clear D. Trimming shortened V by 2 bases and J by 6 bases, and 17 bases separated the two germline ends. Germline assignment: CDR1 MNHEY and CDR2 SVGEGT. The CDR3 covers 16 residues. DNA of the CDR3: TGTGCCAGCAGTTACGGGCTTCTGGCACAGTTCAATGAGCAGTTCTTC. Its protein product is CASSYGLLAQFNEQFF.

V is TRBV28 and J is TRBJ1-1; TRBD1 agrees at 10 bases. Per the germline V gene, CDR1 is MDHEN and CDR2 is SYDVKM. The J segment lost 9 bases and the V segment lost 5 bases, leaving 3 bases of the junction unmatched. The CDR3 sequence is 12 residues long. The CDR3 reads CASSRTGGKAFF. Here the CDR3 DNA reads TGTGCCAGCAGTCGGACAGGGGGTAAAGCTTTCTTT. The full variable domain, rest sourced from reference TRBV28 and TRBJ1-1, is DVKVTQSSRYLVKRTGEKVFLECVQDMDHENMFWYRQDPGLGLRLIYFSYDVKMKEKGDIPEGYSVSREKKERFSLILESASTNQTSMYLCASSRTGGKAFFGQGTRLTVV.

The chain carries TRBV28 and TRBJ2-4, with 7 bases matching TRBD2. The CDR3 consists of 17 residues. V was clipped by 0 bases and J by 4 bases; unmatched bases: 9. The V gene's germline CDR1 is MDHEN and CDR2 SYDVKM. CDR3 amino acids: CASSLWGRGTEKNIQYF. CDR3 DNA sequence: TGTGCCAGCAGTTTATGGGGGCGGGGGACGGAAAAAAACATTCAGTACTTC.

In its sample, this clone was seen many times. This chain joins TRBV5-4 and TRBJ1-1, with a possible D match to TRBD1 (6 bases). Germline loops: CDR1 SGHNT, CDR2 YYREEE (reference sequence). The CDR3 spans 15 residues. V lost 4 bases to trimming and J lost 2 bases, with 15 bases between them. The CDR3: CASSPDRWVNTEAFF. CDR3 coding DNA: TGTGCCAGCAGCCCTGACAGGTGGGTTAACACTGAAGCTTTCTTT.

V usage is TRBV7-3 and J usage is TRBJ1-6, with D uncertain. Germline-derived CDR1 and CDR2 are SGHTA and FQGTGA. This CDR3 spans 13 amino acids. Trimming shortened V by 4 bases and J by 4 bases, and 5 bases separated the two germline ends. The CDR3 nucleotides are TGTGCCAGCAGCTCCCAGTATAATTCACCCCTCCACTTT. Translating it yields CASSSQYNSPLHF.

The chain links TRBV28 to TRBJ2-7; TRBD1 is a possible D gene (6 bases). Germline CDR1 MDHEN, CDR2 SYDVKM. The CDR3 totals 13 residues. The V and J ends lost 6 bases and 7 bases respectively, with 16 bases between them. The CDR3 reads CASRGGRFGEQYF. The CDR3 DNA reads as TGTGCCAGCAGAGGGGGACGTTTTGGGGAGCAGTACTTC.

This clone was recorded a few times. Other DNA sequences from this sample encode an identical CDR3 as well. The rearrangement uses TRBV19 and TRBJ1-5; 8 bases agree with TRBD1. The CDR3 runs to 15 residues. Germline trimming cut 3 bases from V and 2 bases from J; bases unmatched to any gene: 3. From germline, CDR1 is LNHDA and CDR2 SQIVND (reference sequence). In nucleotides, the CDR3 is TGTGCCAGTAGTATCTCGACAGGGGGCAATCAGCCCCAGCATTTT. The encoded protein is CASSISTGGNQPQHF.

J is TRBJ1-5 and V is TRBV19; unclear D gene. Germline V lookup: CDR1 LNHDA, CDR2 SQIVND (reference sequence). V dropped 3 bases and J dropped 0 bases, with 12 bases sitting between them. There are 16 residues in the CDR3. The CDR3 region has the DNA TGTGCCAGTAGTATCTACCAGGATGATAGCAATCAGCCCCAGCATTTT. This gives the protein CASSIYQDDSNQPQHF.

J is TRBJ2-1 and V is TRBV28, with D maybe TRBD1 (6 bases). The length of the CDR3 is 15 residues. Germline V gene sequence: CDR1 MDHEN, CDR2 SYDVKM. The ends were cut back, 7 bases at V and 8 bases at J, with 21 bases in the middle. CDR3 sequence (DNA): TGTGCCAGCACCCCCTCACAGGGTGCTGTGGATGAGCAGTTCTTC. It encodes CASTPSQGAVDEQFF.

The rearrangement links TRBV30 to TRBJ2-7, with 7 bases fitting TRBD2. Germline V gene sequence: CDR1 GTSNPN, CDR2 SVGIG (reference sequence). The CDR3 loop spans 12 amino acids. V shed 1 base, J shed 3 bases, and the junction held 0 bases outside the gene matches. The CDR3 DNA sequence: TGTGCCTGGAGTGGGGACTACTACGAGCAGTACTTC. This codes for CAWSGDYYEQYF. Combining the CDR3 with reference TRBV30 and TRBJ2-7 gives the whole variable domain SQTIHQWPATLVQPVGSPLSLECTVEGTSNPNLYWYRQAAGRGLQLLFYSVGIGQISSEVPQNLSASRPQDRQFILSSKKLLLSDSGFYLCAWSGDYYEQYFGPGTRLTVT.

This clone is judged medium-sized. The genes are TRBV27 and TRBJ2-7, with 11 bases matching TRBD2. Germline-derived CDR1 and CDR2 are MNHEY and SMNVEV (reference sequence). Trimming cost V 1 base and J 1 base; bases outside gene matches: 12. This CDR3 is 19 amino acids long. This CDR3 reads CASSLWASGGSSPSYEQYF. The CDR3, as DNA: TGTGCCAGCAGTTTATGGGCTAGCGGGGGGTCGTCTCCTTCCTACGAGCAGTACTTC.

This clone was recorded only once. V and J are TRBV9 and TRBJ2-1; 7 bases agree with TRBD1. With V trimmed by 9 bases and J by 9 bases, 12 bases remained unmatched. Germline V gene data show CDR1 as SGDLS and CDR2 as YYNGEE. This CDR3 region has 13 residues. The chain's CDR3 is CATGTDPTTEQFF. CDR3 in DNA: TGTGCCACCGGGACAGACCCTACAACTGAGCAGTTCTTC. Full variable domain (remainder filled in from reference TRBV9 and TRBJ2-1): DSGVTQTPKHLITATGQRVTLRCSPRSGDLSVYWYQQSLDQGLQFLIQYYNGEERAKGNILERFSAQQFPDLHSELNLSSLELGDSALYFCATGTDPTTEQFFGPGTRLTVL.

This sequence joins TRBV6-5 and TRBJ1-2; 9 bases agree with TRBD1. Germline trimming cut 5 bases from V and 2 bases from J; bases unmatched to any gene: 3. The V gene's germline CDR1 is MNHEY and CDR2 SVGAGI. The CDR3 is made up of 14 amino acids. The CDR3 sequence is CASSRDRANYGYTF. The DNA of the CDR3 is TGTGCCAGCAGTCGGGACAGGGCAAACTATGGCTACACCTTC.

V and J are TRBV3-1 (or the pseudogene TRBV3-2) and TRBJ2-3; TRBD1 agrees at 7 bases. This CDR3 is built from 15 residues. Germline V gene lookup returns CDR1 LGHDT and CDR2 YNNKEL (reference sequence). The junction had 5 bases not matched to a gene; V was cut back by 4 bases and J by 1 base. The CDR3 loop is CASSLTGTGTDTQYF. CDR3 coding DNA: TGTGCCAGCAGCCTTACCGGGACAGGCACAGATACGCAGTATTTT.

The chain carries TRBV3-1 (or the pseudogene TRBV3-2) and TRBJ2-1; D gene unclear. This CDR3 is 13 amino acids long. V lost 0 bases to trimming and J lost 10 bases, with 10 bases between them. Germline V gene sequence: CDR1 LGHDT, CDR2 YNNKEL (reference sequence). CDR3 protein: CASSQEVQKEQFF. The CDR3 nucleotides read TGTGCCAGCAGCCAAGAAGTCCAGAAAGAGCAGTTCTTC.

The chain uses TRBV30 and TRBJ1-1; 7 nucleotides agree with TRBD1. Germline V gene lookup returns CDR1 GTSNPN and CDR2 SVGIG (reference sequence). CDR3 size: 18 residues. With 3 bases clipped from V and 11 bases from J, the junction kept 27 bases outside the gene matches. Here the CDR3 reads CAWSVEAGQVQRFRRAFF. CDR3 nucleotides: TGTGCCTGGAGCGTAGAGGCAGGACAGGTTCAAAGGTTCCGTAGGGCTTTCTTT.

V usage is TRBV15 and J usage is TRBJ1-6, with a weak D call TRBD1 (5 bases). CDR3 length equals 18 residues. Trimming stripped 0 bases from V and 5 bases from J, with 17 bases between. CDR1 is LNHNV, CDR2 YYDKDF, per germline (reference sequence). In DNA form, the CDR3 reads TGTGCCACCAGCAGAGATCGGGGACTCCTACTAAATAATTCACCCCTCCACTTT. Its protein product is CATSRDRGLLLNNSPLHF.

This clone came up a few times. The CDR3 region has the DNA TGTGCCTGGAGACCCCAAGGGGTCTTCCAGCCCCAGCATTTT. Amino acid sequence: CAWRPQGVFQPQHF. This sequence joins TRBV30 and TRBJ1-5; TRBD1 is a possible D gene (5 bases). Germline CDR1 reads GTSNPN; CDR2 reads SVGIG (reference sequence). Trimming pared 3 bases from V and 7 bases from J, leaving 16 bases between. The CDR3 spans 14 residues. The variable domain in full, with the rest retrieved from reference TRBV30 and TRBJ1-5, is SQTIHQWPATLVQPVGSPLSLECTVEGTSNPNLYWYRQAAGRGLQLLFYSVGIGQISSEVPQNLSASRPQDRQFILSSKKLLLSDSGFYLCAWRPQGVFQPQHFGDGTRLSIL.

V is TRBV9 and J is TRBJ2-5; TRBD2 matches at 12 bases. V trimming: 4 bases; J trimming: 0 bases; junction bases outside the gene matches: 7. Per germline, CDR1 SGDLS and CDR2 YYNGEE. The CDR3 spans 17 residues. The CDR3 region is CASSLGLAGHYQETQYF. For the CDR3, the DNA is TGTGCCAGCAGCCTGGGACTAGCGGGTCACTACCAAGAGACCCAGTACTTC.

The CDR3 spells CASSKTSPSGRGNEQFF. The CDR3 DNA reads as TGTGCCAGCAGCAAGACTAGTCCGTCGGGGAGAGGCAATGAGCAGTTCTTC. The chain employs TRBV7-8 and TRBJ2-1, with a weak D call TRBD2 (6 bases). V lost 5 bases to trimming and J lost 6 bases, with 23 bases between them. Germline CDR1 and CDR2: SGHVS and FQNEAQ. CDR3 length: 17 amino acids. The whole variable domain, remainder taken from reference TRBV7-8 and TRBJ2-1, is GAGVSQSPRYKVAKRGQDVALRCDPISGHVSLFWYQQALGQGPEFLTYFQNEAQLDKSGLPSDRFFAERPEGSVSTLKIQRTQQEDSAVYLCASSKTSPSGRGNEQFFGPGTRLTVL.

This chain links TRBV6-2 or TRBV6-3 with TRBJ1-1; D is ambiguous. Germline CDR1 MNHEY, CDR2 SVGEGT. Trimming shortened V by 2 bases and J by 5 bases, and 18 bases separated the two germline ends. There are 16 residues in the CDR3. As DNA, the CDR3 is TGTGCCAGCAGTTACGAAACTTATCAGGTTAAGACTGAAGCTTTCTTT. Protein: CASSYETYQVKTEAFF.

The CDR3 region is CASSYYRDRGDNEQFF. The CDR3 nucleotides read TGTGCCAGTAGCTACTACCGGGACAGGGGAGACAATGAGCAGTTCTTC. This chain connects TRBV19 to TRBJ2-1; 10 nucleotides match TRBD1. Per the germline V gene, CDR1 is LNHDA and CDR2 is SQIVND (reference sequence). This CDR3 has 16 residues. The V segment lost 6 bases and the J segment 5 bases; nucleotides outside the gene matches: 10.